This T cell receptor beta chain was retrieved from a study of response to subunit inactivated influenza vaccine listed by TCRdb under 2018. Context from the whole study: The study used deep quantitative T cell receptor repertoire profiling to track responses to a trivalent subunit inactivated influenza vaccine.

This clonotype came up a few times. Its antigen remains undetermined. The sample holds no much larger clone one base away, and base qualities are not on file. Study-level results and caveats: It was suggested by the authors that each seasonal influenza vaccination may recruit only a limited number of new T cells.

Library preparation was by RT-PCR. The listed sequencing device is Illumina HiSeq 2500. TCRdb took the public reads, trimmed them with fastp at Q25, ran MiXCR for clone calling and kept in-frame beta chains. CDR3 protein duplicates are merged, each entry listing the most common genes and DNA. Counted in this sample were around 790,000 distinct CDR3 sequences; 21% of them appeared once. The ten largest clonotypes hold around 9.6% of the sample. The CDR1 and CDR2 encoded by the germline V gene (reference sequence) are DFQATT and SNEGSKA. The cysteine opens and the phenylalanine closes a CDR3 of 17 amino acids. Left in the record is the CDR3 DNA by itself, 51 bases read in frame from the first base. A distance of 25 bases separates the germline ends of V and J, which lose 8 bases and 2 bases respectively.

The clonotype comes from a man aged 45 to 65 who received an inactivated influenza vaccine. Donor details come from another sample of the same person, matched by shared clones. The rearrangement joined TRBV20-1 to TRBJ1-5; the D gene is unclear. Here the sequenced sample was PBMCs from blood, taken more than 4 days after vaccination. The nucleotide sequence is TGCAGTCTAAGGCTTTCACAGCACTCTAGCCGCAATCAGCCCCAGCATTTT. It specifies CSLRLSQHSSRNQPQHF.